These T cell receptor beta chains were read from a single sample in a study of multiple sclerosis patients with progressive multifocal leukoencephalopathy. Profiled with immunoSEQ multiplex PCR; TCRdb holds only in-frame clones, not every one. This table holds some 30,000 clones, around 89% found once. Specimen: PBMCs. The receptors originated from a human donor with multiple sclerosis. Both conserved end residues are part of each CDR3. D genes are given only for firm matches. Size values are once, few and many counts, or a class for expanded clones, and some rows have none.

V gene,J gene,clone size,D gene,CDR3 protein,CDR3 DNA
TRBV7-2,TRBJ2-5,.,.,CASGYRVQETQYF,TGTGCCAGCGGCTACAGGGTTCAAGAGACCCAGTACTTC
TRBV5-6,TRBJ2-3,.,TRBD2,CASSLDGGSSTDTQYF,TGTGCCAGCAGCTTGGACGGGGGGAGTAGCACAGATACGCAGTATTTT
TRBV7-2,TRBJ2-1,.,TRBD2,CASRLSGGAFGEQFF,TGTGCCAGCAGATTGAGCGGGGGGGCCTTCGGTGAGCAGTTCTTC
TRBV10-3,TRBJ1-1,.,.,CAIGESRNTEAFF,TGTGCCATCGGTGAATCAAGGAACACTGAAGCTTTCTTT
TRBV5-1,TRBJ2-6,.,.,CASRGLGANVLTF,TGCGCCAGCAGAGGGTTGGGGGCCAACGTCCTGACTTTC
TRBV28,TRBJ1-2,.,.,CASSFASGANYGYTF,TGTGCCAGCAGTTTCGCGTCCGGGGCTAACTATGGCTACACCTTC
TRBV19,TRBJ2-3,.,TRBD2,CASRSQRLAGGPNTQYF,TGTGCCAGTAGGAGTCAGCGACTAGCGGGGGGGCCAAATACGCAGTATTTT
TRBV7-2,TRBJ1-5,.,.,CASSLVSNGNQPQHF,TGTGCCAGCAGCTTAGTCAGTAACGGCAATCAGCCCCAGCATTTT
TRBV11-2,TRBJ2-3,.,.,CASSLAGREADTQYF,TGTGCCAGCAGCTTAGCTGGCAGGGAGGCAGATACGCAGTATTTT
TRBV6-5,TRBJ2-7,.,.,CASSPAYEQYF,TGTGCCAGCAGCCCCGCGTACGAGCAGTACTTC
TRBV7-2,TRBJ1-1,.,.,CASSLAPGNTEAFF,TGTGCCAGCAGCTTAGCTCCAGGGAACACTGAAGCTTTCTTT
TRBV11-2,TRBJ2-1,.,.,CASSLSRVGVYNEQFF,TGTGCCAGCAGCTTAAGCAGGGTGGGGGTCTACAATGAGCAGTTCTTC
TRBV29-1,TRBJ1-1,.,.,CSCGGQYTEAFF,TGCAGTTGCGGGGGGCAGTACACTGAAGCTTTCTTT
TRBV6-1,TRBJ1-2,few,.,CASSEDGYYGYTF,TGTGCCAGCAGTGAGGACGGATACTATGGCTACACCTTC
TRBV5-1,TRBJ2-3,.,.,CASSRPSDTQYF,TGCGCCAGCAGCCGGCCGTCGGATACGCAGTATTTT
TRBV2,TRBJ1-4,.,.,CASRPEATNEKLFF,TGTGCCAGCAGACCAGAAGCAACTAATGAAAAACTGTTTTTT
TRBV5-6,TRBJ2-3,.,.,CASSLPVQPDTQYF,TGTGCCAGCAGCTTGCCAGTGCAGCCAGATACGCAGTATTTT
TRBV5-1,TRBJ1-3,.,.,CASSPLPSASGNTIYF,TGCGCCAGCAGCCCGTTGCCGTCCGCCTCTGGAAACACCATATATTTT
TRBV6-5,TRBJ1-1,.,.,CASSGAARSAEAFF,TGTGCCAGCAGTGGGGCGGCGCGGAGCGCTGAAGCTTTCTTT
TRBV7-3,TRBJ2-2,.,.,CASSLGGGTGELFF,TGTGCCAGCAGCTTAGGGGGTGGCACCGGGGAGCTGTTTTTT
TRBV25-1,TRBJ2-7,once,.,CASSDRMGGPYEQYF,TGTGCCAGCAGTGACCGGATGGGAGGCCCCTACGAGCAGTACTTC
TRBV6-1,TRBJ1-5,once,TRBD1,CASSEEETGAQPQHF,TGTGCCAGCAGTGAAGAGGAGACAGGGGCTCAGCCCCAGCATTTT
TRBV6-1,TRBJ1-1,.,.,CASVQGRGMNTEAFF,TGTGCCAGCGTACAGGGAAGGGGCATGAACACTGAAGCTTTCTTT
TRBV30,TRBJ1-2,.,.,CAWSVRKNYLPLSAFLLSF,TGTGCCTGGAGTGTACGAAAGAATTATCTTCCCCTATCTGCCTTTCTCCTTTCTTTC
TRBV7-2,TRBJ2-1,.,.,CASSLEAQSYNEQFF,TGTGCCAGCAGCTTAGAAGCACAGTCCTACAATGAGCAGTTCTTC
TRBV5-4,TRBJ2-7,.,TRBD1,CASRRDRGSSYEQYF,TGTGCCAGCAGACGCGACAGGGGGTCTAGCTACGAGCAGTACTTC
TRBV6-6,TRBJ1-1,.,.,CASSYGGRGEAFF,TGTGCCAGCAGTTATGGGGGGCGCGGGGAAGCTTTCTTT
TRBV5-4,TRBJ1-2,.,TRBD1,CASPTLKTRDRDTF,TGTGCCAGCCCCACCCTCAAGACCCGGGACAGGGACACCTTC
TRBV5-1,TRBJ2-3,once,.,CAITGETGLSFWDTQYF,TGCGCCATCACCGGAGAGACAGGTCTGTCCTTCTGGGATACGCAGTATTTT
TRBV6-4,TRBJ2-1,once,TRBD2,CASSLAGGGNEQFF,TGTGCCAGCAGTCTAGCGGGGGGGGGCAATGAGCAGTTCTTC
TRBV2,TRBJ1-2,.,.,CASSERGGRFSYGYTF,TGTGCCAGCAGTGAAAGGGGGGGCAGGTTTTCGTATGGCTACACCTTC
TRBV2,TRBJ2-2,.,TRBD1,CASSEVTGPNTGELFF,TGTGCCAGCAGTGAGGTGACAGGGCCAAACACCGGGGAGCTGTTTTTT
TRBV7-7,TRBJ2-1,.,.,CASSSGTTKQFF,TGTGCCAGCAGCTCCGGGACAACCAAACAGTTCTTC
TRBV6-1,TRBJ2-3,few,.,CASSEGSTDTQYF,TGTGCCAGCAGTGAGGGGAGCACAGATACGCAGTATTTT
TRBV5-1,TRBJ1-3,.,TRBD1,CASSLNRGLGNTIYF,TGCGCCAGCAGCTTGAACAGGGGGCTAGGAAACACCATATATTTT
TRBV9,TRBJ2-1,once,.,CASSVGPGGEGNEQFF,TGTGCCAGCAGCGTAGGGCCGGGGGGCGAAGGCAATGAGCAGTTCTTC
TRBV5-6,TRBJ1-2,.,.,CASPPGRFEEWGYTF,TGTGCCAGCCCCCCTGGTAGGTTTGAAGAGTGGGGCTACACCTTC
TRBV20-1,TRBJ2-2,.,TRBD1,CSRTGTGELFF,TGCAGCAGGACAGGCACCGGGGAGCTGTTTTTT
TRBV2,TRBJ1-1,once,.,CASRSPGGGTEAFF,TGTGCCAGCCGTTCCCCCGGCGGGGGGACTGAAGCTTTCTTT
TRBV6-5,TRBJ1-2,.,.,CASSYGRGYDGYTF,TGTGCCAGCAGTTACGGCAGGGGCTACGATGGCTACACCTTC
TRBV5-1,TRBJ2-2,.,.,CASSLQVRSNTGELFF,TGCGCCAGCAGCTTGCAGGTCAGGTCGAACACCGGGGAGCTGTTTTTT
TRBV27,TRBJ2-7,.,TRBD2,CASSGSGGAVEQYF,TGTGCCAGCAGTGGAAGCGGGGGGGCCGTCGAGCAGTACTTC
TRBV19,TRBJ1-5,once,.,CASSVAGGLFGQPQHF,TGTGCCAGTAGCGTCGCCGGGGGGCTGTTCGGTCAGCCCCAGCATTTT
TRBV29-1,TRBJ2-3,.,.,CSGGPGTDTQYF,TGCAGCGGGGGGCCCGGAACAGATACGCAGTATTTT
TRBV6-1,TRBJ1-6,.,.,CASSEDRQGSHSPLHF,TGTGCCAGCAGTGAAGATAGGCAGGGGTCGCACTCACCCCTCCACTTT
TRBV7-9,TRBJ2-2,once,.,CATRWGQGGELFF,TGTGCCACGAGGTGGGGGCAAGGCGGGGAGCTGTTTTTT
TRBV27,TRBJ2-1,once,TRBD2,CASNPSGGANNEQFF,TGTGCCAGCAACCCGAGCGGGGGTGCCAACAATGAGCAGTTCTTC
TRBV5-1,TRBJ2-5,.,TRBD2,CASSRDFGTKETQYF,TGCGCCAGCAGCAGGGACTTCGGGACTAAAGAGACCCAGTACTTC
TRBV29-1,TRBJ1-1,.,TRBD1,CSVEIPDRDTEAFF,TGCAGCGTTGAGATACCGGACAGGGACACTGAAGCTTTCTTT
TRBV9,TRBJ2-3,.,.,CASSVTRASFSTDTQYF,TGTGCCAGCAGCGTCACCCGGGCCTCATTTAGCACAGATACGCAGTATTTT
TRBV11-2,TRBJ2-4,.,.,CASSSSDRGWGNIQYF,TGTGCCAGCAGCTCCTCCGACCGGGGGTGGGGGAACATTCAGTACTTC
TRBV9,TRBJ1-5,.,.,CASSVDGGANQPQHF,TGTGCCAGCAGCGTAGACGGCGGGGCCAATCAGCCCCAGCATTTT
TRBV11-2,TRBJ1-1,.,TRBD1,CASSFTGVTEAFF,TGTGCCAGCAGCTTTACAGGGGTCACTGAAGCTTTCTTT